This T cell receptor (beta chain) was obtained from a study of cytotoxic CD8 clonotypes in ibrutinib-treated CLL. The data were produced by immunoSEQ multiplex PCR, yet TCRdb's version contains in-frame clones alone and is incomplete. The table lists nearly 15,000 clones, roughly 69% of them singletons. Trimming shortened V by 4 bases and J by 4 bases, and 14 bases separated the two germline ends. This CDR3 has 15 residues. Per the germline V gene, CDR1 is MNHEY and CDR2 is SMNVEV (reference sequence). The rearrangement uses TRBV27 and TRBJ2-1; D unresolved. Here the sequenced sample was PBMCs, taken before ibrutinib treatment. The TCR originated in a human donor with chronic lymphocytic leukemia. The CDR3 DNA reads TGTGCCAGCAGTTCCTACCCGGACGGATACAATGAGCAGTTCTTC. Its protein product is CASSSYPDGYNEQFF.